This T cell receptor beta chain was found in a study of T cells after yellow fever vaccination. Overall study results and limits: Weaker, the secondary response peaked sooner, at day 5 versus 15. Reappearance after the booster was seen for most primary-vaccination clones, at 96% CD4 and roughly 90% CD8.

The CDR3 has 12 amino acids. Germline V lookup: CDR1 MGHRA, CDR2 YSYEKL. The V end lost 4 bases, the J end lost 8 bases, and 8 bases lay between the germline ends. 5'RACE template switching produced TCR cDNA carrying a universal primer site and UMIs. MiXCR, applied by TCRdb to the 5' RACE reads, yields one record per CDR3 protein. The table has tens of thousands of distinct CDR3 sequences, approximately 6.1% seen once. Concerning this clonotype itself: What it binds is not known.

The V and J genes are TRBV4-1 and TRBJ1-4; D gene uncertain. The material was CD8+ T cells sorted from PBMCs, obtained 35 to 50 days after the first yellow fever vaccination. This TCR was recovered from a man between 18 and 29 years old who received the YFV17D yellow fever vaccine. CDR3 in amino acids: CASSPAGEKLFF. The CDR3 nucleotides are TGCGCCAGCAGCCCAGCGGGGGAAAAACTGTTTTTT.